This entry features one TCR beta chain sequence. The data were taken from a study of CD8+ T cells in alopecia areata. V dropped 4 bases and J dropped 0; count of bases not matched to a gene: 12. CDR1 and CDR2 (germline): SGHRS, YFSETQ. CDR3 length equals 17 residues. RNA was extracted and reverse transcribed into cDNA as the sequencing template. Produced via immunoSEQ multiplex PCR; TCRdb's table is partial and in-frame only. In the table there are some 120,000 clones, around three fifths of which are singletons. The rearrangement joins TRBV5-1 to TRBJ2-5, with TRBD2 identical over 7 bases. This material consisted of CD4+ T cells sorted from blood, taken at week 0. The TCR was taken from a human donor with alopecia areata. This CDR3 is CASSLPEFRGDQETQYF. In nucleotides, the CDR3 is TGCGCCAGCAGCCTCCCAGAGTTCCGGGGGGACCAAGAGACCCAGTACTTC. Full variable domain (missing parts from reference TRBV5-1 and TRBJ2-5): KAGVTQTPRYLIKTRGQQVTLSCSPISGHRSVSWYQQTPGQGLQFLFEYFSETQRNKGNFPGRFSGRQFSNSRSEMNVSTLELGDSALYLCASSLPEFRGDQETQYFGPGTRLLVL.